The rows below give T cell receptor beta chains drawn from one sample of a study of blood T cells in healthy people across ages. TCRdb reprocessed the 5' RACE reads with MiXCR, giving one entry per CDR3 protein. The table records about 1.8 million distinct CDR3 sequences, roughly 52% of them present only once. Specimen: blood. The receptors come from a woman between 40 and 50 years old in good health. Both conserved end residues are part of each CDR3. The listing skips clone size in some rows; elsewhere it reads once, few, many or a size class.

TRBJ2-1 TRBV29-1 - CSGRASSYNEQFF
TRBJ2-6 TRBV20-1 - CSASPTGGLLATGANVLTF
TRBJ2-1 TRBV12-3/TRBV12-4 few CASRRDPGGPEQFF
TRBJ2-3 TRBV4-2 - CASSQPQGTDTQYF
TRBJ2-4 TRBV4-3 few CASSHLLAGEQYF
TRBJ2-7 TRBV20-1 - CSASAAGEAYEQYF
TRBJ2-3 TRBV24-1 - CATSRTSGRPSSTDTQYF
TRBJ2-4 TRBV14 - CASKTKWGGLAKNIQYF
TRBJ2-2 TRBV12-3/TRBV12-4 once CASSLGGTRVTGELFF
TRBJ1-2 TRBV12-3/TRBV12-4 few CASSWTENYGYTF
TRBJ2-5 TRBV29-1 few CSVARGRQETQYF
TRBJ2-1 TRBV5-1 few CASSFGQEQFF
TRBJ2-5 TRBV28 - CASSFQGAVRDYPQETQYF
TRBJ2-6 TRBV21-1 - CASSKFGETLSSGANVLTF
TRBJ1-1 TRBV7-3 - CASRESPNTEAFF
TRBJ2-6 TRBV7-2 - CASSFSGTGANVLTF
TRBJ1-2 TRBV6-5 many CAIRGKQGNYGYTF
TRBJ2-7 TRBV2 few CASSEGLRSPYEQYF
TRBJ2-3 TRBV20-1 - CSALPAAGGPKDTQYF
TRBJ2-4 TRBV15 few CATSRVTGENIQYF
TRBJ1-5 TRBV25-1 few CASSEGVGVQPQHF
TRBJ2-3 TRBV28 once CASSLPGGTGFTQYF
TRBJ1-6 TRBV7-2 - CASSLINIPRGYNSPLHF
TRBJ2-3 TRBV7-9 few CASREGGVTDTQYF
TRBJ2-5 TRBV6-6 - CASSKTPGQGVETQYF
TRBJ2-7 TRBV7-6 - CASSLGAGSNEQYF
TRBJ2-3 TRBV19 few CASSDAPGGGTDTQYF
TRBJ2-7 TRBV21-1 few CASTVDRVVNEQYF
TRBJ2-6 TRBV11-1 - CASSLRRSGQGAAGANVLTF
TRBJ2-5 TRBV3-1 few CASRAGAKETQYF
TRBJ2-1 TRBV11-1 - CASGQSHNEQFF
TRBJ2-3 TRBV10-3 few CAISEQRGGSDTQYF
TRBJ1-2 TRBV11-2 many CASSQSTGNYGYTF
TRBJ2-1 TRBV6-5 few CASRTSGGPNEQFF
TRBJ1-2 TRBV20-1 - CSAKTGQGYGYTF
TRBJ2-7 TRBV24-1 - CATSDPTGGFDEQYF
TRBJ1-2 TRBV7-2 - CASSVGALYGYTF
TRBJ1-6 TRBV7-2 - CASSADRGSSYNSPLHF
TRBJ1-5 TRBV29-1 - CSVEGTDNQPQHF
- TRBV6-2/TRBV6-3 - CASRALAVGVRETQYF
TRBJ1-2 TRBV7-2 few CASSLAAVVNYGYTF
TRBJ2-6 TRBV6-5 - CASKWGSGANVLTF
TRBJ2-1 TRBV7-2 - CASSPVGPLGPNEQFF
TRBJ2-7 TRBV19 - CASSKSQPPYEQYF
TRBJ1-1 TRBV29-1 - CSSQVVNTEAFF
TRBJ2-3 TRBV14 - CASSQQAYGTDTQYF
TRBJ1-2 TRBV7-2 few CASSIQGSDGYTF
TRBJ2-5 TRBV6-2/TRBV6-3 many CASIPSGGFPSKTQYF
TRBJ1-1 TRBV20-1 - CSASGLLNTEAFF
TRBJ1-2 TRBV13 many CASRRGQSYGYTF
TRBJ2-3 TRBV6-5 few CASSPGISSVTQYF
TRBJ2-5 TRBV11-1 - CASSRRAGYQETQYF
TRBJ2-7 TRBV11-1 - CASSLSLGVDYEQYF
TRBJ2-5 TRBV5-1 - CASSLTVTQETQYF
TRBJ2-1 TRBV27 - CASSFVDSLTNEQFF
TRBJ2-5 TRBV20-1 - CSARIYRELEETQNF
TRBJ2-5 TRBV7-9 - CASSLTRDSGNQETQYF